The 5 T cell receptor beta chains given below trace back to one sample, sequenced in a study of blood T cell repertoires in COVID-19. The method was immunoSEQ multiplex PCR; TCRdb's version includes in-frame clones alone and lacks a portion of them. The sample records a few hundred thousand clones, 80% to 90% being singletons. Sequenced sample: PBMCs or T cells enriched from blood (not recorded which). The receptor source for this set is a woman aged 40-49 years who had been exposed to COVID-19.

There are a few counts of this clone. Other DNA sequences in the sample encode the same CDR3. The CDR3 DNA sequence: TGCAGCGTTCGACAGGGGAACACTGAAGCTTTCTTT. Amino acid sequence: CSVRQGNTEAFF. The V and J genes are TRBV29-1 and TRBJ1-1; TRBD1 matches at 7 bases. After removal of 5 bases from V and 1 base from J, the junction contained 1 base not matched to a gene. The CDR3 contains 12 residues. Germline V gives CDR1 SQVTM, CDR2 ANQGSEA.

CDR3 amino acids: CASSLKGGQSTGELFF. The CDR3 nucleotides are TGTGCCAGCAGCTTAAAGGGTGGACAGTCCACCGGGGAGCTGTTTTTT. This chain links TRBV7-3 with TRBJ2-2; TRBD1 is a possible D gene (6 bases). Trimming took 1 base from V and 4 from J, leaving 13 bases between them. The CDR3 length is 16 residues. Germline V CDR1 and CDR2: SGHTA, FQGTGA.

This chain joins TRBV5-4 and TRBJ1-1, with 10 bases identical to TRBD1. This CDR3 contains 15 residues. The trim removed 1 base at V and 4 bases at J, leaving 4 bases unmatched. Germline V gene data show CDR1 as SGHNT and CDR2 as YYREEE (reference sequence). The CDR3: CASSLTGTGVTEAFF. CDR3 in DNA: TGTGCCAGCAGCTTGACCGGGACAGGGGTCACTGAAGCTTTCTTT.

This rearrangement joins TRBV6-4 to TRBJ2-2; D uncertain. Germline V CDR1 and CDR2: MRHNA, SNTAGT. Trimming took off 0 bases at V and 7 bases at J, with 9 bases between the two ends. The CDR3 has 14 amino acids. CDR3 in DNA: TGTGCCAGCAGTGACTCGAGGTTCGGCGGGGAGCTGTTTTTT. It translates to CASSDSRFGGELFF.

The chain employs TRBV4-2 and TRBJ2-3, with D perhaps TRBD2 (6 bases). Germline values: CDR1 LGHNA, CDR2 YNFKEQ. Trimming pared 0 bases from V and 5 bases from J, leaving 15 bases between. This CDR3 comprises 16 residues. CDR3 sequence reads: CASSQDQAGLRDTQYF. The CDR3 nucleotides are TGTGCCAGCAGCCAAGATCAAGCGGGCCTCCGAGATACGCAGTATTTT.